These 25 T cell receptor beta chains came from one sample sequenced in a study of cytomegalovirus exposure and HLA in healthy donors. Both 60 Vbeta primers and 13 Jbeta primers went into the PCR. Only in-frame clones appear in the TCRdb table, and some are missing; sequencing was by immunoSEQ multiplex PCR. The sample includes around 130,000 clones, around 75% of them seen just once. Sequencing was done on a sample of PBMCs. These receptors were collected from a man aged 25-45 years in good health and CMV-seronegative.

The V call is TRBV23-1, the J call TRBJ1-1; D ambiguous. TRBV23-1 has ORF status, its function being uncertain. This CDR3 has 13 amino acids. V lost 4 bases to trimming and J lost 1 base, with 7 bases between them. CDR3 amino acids: CASSRHRNTEAFF. The CDR3 DNA reads TGCGCCAGCAGTCGACACCGGAACACTGAAGCTTTCTTT.

This clone has just one count. The chain carries TRBV9 and TRBJ2-2, with no clear D. The CDR3 loop spans 14 amino acids. CDR1 and CDR2 from the germline V gene are SGDLS and YYNGEE. V lost 3 bases to trimming and J lost 2 bases, with 8 bases between them. The CDR3 protein is CASSGTINTGELFF. The CDR3 nucleotides read TGTGCCAGCAGCGGAACTATTAACACCGGGGAGCTGTTTTTT.

This clone was seen once. This chain uses TRBV4-3 with TRBJ1-3; no clear D. The CDR3 loop spans 15 amino acids. Trimming pared 0 bases from V and 4 bases from J, leaving 10 bases between. Germline V CDR1 and CDR2: LGHNA, YSLEER. The DNA of the CDR3 is TGCGCCAGCAGCCAAGATCGAGGGTCGGGAAACACCATATATTTT. Its translation: CASSQDRGSGNTIYF.

J is TRBJ1-5 and V is TRBV7-9, with a tentative D call TRBD1 (6 bases). Trimming shortened V by 5 bases and J by 2 bases, and 10 bases separated the two germline ends. The CDR3 consists of 14 residues. Germline V gives CDR1 SEHNR, CDR2 FQNEAQ (reference sequence). CDR3 in amino acids: CASSPGGGNQPQHF. The CDR3 DNA is TGTGCCAGCAGCCCGGGGGGCGGCAATCAGCCCCAGCATTTT.

V is TRBV5-1 and J is TRBJ1-2; TRBD1 is a possible D gene (6 bases). Germline lookup yields CDR1 SGHRS and CDR2 YFSETQ. This CDR3 spans 14 amino acids. V lost 0 bases, J lost 6 bases, and 12 bases lay in between. The CDR3 region has the DNA TGCGCCAGCAGCTTGGGAGCTAAGGGGGATGGCTACACCTTC. Translating it yields CASSLGAKGDGYTF.

This clone was picked up a small number of times. CDR3 in amino acids: CASSVGSGLTF. CDR3 sequence (DNA): TGTGCCAGCAGCGTAGGGTCAGGACTCACCTTC. The chain couples TRBV9 to TRBJ1-2; D unresolved. The germline V gene has CDR1 SGDLS and CDR2 YYNGEE. The ends were cut back, 0 bases at V and 13 bases at J, with 10 bases in the middle. This CDR3 is 11 amino acids long.

The rearrangement uses TRBV19 and TRBJ2-3, with a weak D call TRBD2 (7 bases). Germline loops: CDR1 LNHDA, CDR2 SQIVND (reference sequence). V dropped 3 bases and J dropped 3 bases, with 19 bases sitting between them. This CDR3 comprises 17 residues. CDR3 DNA: TGTGCCAGTAGTATCCGTCGCGGGGGCCGGGGTACAGATACGCAGTATTTT. Translation gives CASSIRRGGRGTDTQYF.

The J gene is TRBJ1-5, the V gene TRBV7-2; 8 bases agree with TRBD1. This CDR3 is 17 amino acids long. The V gene end was trimmed by 1 base and the J gene end by 2 bases; junction bases not matched to a gene: 7. Germline V gene lookup returns CDR1 SGHTA and CDR2 FQGNSA. CDR3 DNA: TGTGCCAGCAGCTTAGTGCCAGGGGGCATCGGCAATCAGCCCCAGCATTTT. Protein sequence: CASSLVPGGIGNQPQHF.

The V gene is TRBV5-1, the J gene TRBJ2-3, with TRBD2 identical over 9 bases. Germline V CDR1 and CDR2: SGHRS, YFSETQ. The CDR3 sequence is 15 residues long. After removal of 4 bases from V and 4 bases from J, the junction contained 7 bases not matched to a gene. DNA for the CDR3: TGCGCCAGCAGCAAGACTAGCGGAGGGGCAGATACGCAGTATTTT. It codes for CASSKTSGGADTQYF.

This chain connects TRBV29-1 to TRBJ1-5, with 11 bases lining up with TRBD1. The junction had 5 bases not matched to a gene; V was cut back by 5 bases and J by 5 bases. This CDR3 has 14 amino acids. Germline values: CDR1 SQVTM, CDR2 ANQGSEA. CDR3 residues: CSVRGQGEDQPQHF. DNA of the CDR3: TGCAGCGTTCGGGGACAGGGGGAAGATCAGCCCCAGCATTTT.

The chain is built from TRBV9 and TRBJ2-2, with 8 nucleotides matching TRBD1. The CDR3 has 14 residues. V dropped 8 bases and J dropped 0; count of bases not matched to a gene: 3. Germline V gene lookup returns CDR1 SGDLS and CDR2 YYNGEE. CDR3 in amino acids: CASQTGANTGELFF. The DNA for the CDR3 is TGTGCCAGTCAGACAGGGGCGAACACCGGGGAGCTGTTTTTT.

A word on this clone: Different DNA sequences within this sample yield the same CDR3. This chain uses TRBV5-1 with TRBJ1-4, with a possible D match to TRBD1 (6 bases). The ends were cut back, 2 bases at V and 2 bases at J, with 7 bases in the middle. From germline, CDR1 is SGHRS and CDR2 YFSETQ. The CDR3 is 14 amino acids. CDR3 amino acids: CASSLTGTNEKLFF. In nucleotides, the CDR3 is TGCGCCAGCAGCTTAACAGGGACTAATGAAAAACTGTTTTTT.

This chain joins TRBV4-2 and TRBJ1-5, with TRBD1 matching 8 bases. Germline CDR1 reads LGHNA; CDR2 reads YNFKEQ. The CDR3 has 19 amino acids. V lost 1 base to trimming and J lost 2 bases; unmatched junction nucleotides: 13. CDR3 sequence: CASSQAVTGVGRGNQPQHF. The CDR3 region has the DNA TGTGCCAGCAGCCAAGCAGTGACAGGGGTAGGTCGAGGCAATCAGCCCCAGCATTTT.

The chain uses TRBV9 and TRBJ2-2; tentative D call: TRBD2 (7 bases). The germline V gene has CDR1 SGDLS and CDR2 YYNGEE. Trimming pared 0 bases from V and 3 bases from J, leaving 15 bases between. This CDR3 spans 17 amino acids. The CDR3 nucleotides are TGTGCCAGCAGCGTAGTGTCGGGGGGCTTGGACACCGGGGAGCTGTTTTTT. This encodes CASSVVSGGLDTGELFF.

This sequence joins TRBV5-3 and TRBJ1-4; D gene uncertain. TRBV5-3 counts as an open reading frame of uncertain function. The CDR3 runs 15 residues. The V end was cut by 5 bases, the J end by 5 bases, with 16 bases between. The CDR3 coding sequence is TGTGCCAGAAGTCCTCAGAGGTTTGTGAATGAAAAACTGTTTTTT. It yields the protein CARSPQRFVNEKLFF.

Notes on this clone: One end of the junction is discordant with germline, which a read error may explain. The rearrangement joins TRBV2 to TRBJ2-1, with unresolved D. Germline CDR1 is SNHLY and CDR2 is FYNNEI. This CDR3 contains 14 residues. The CDR3 region has the DNA TGTGCCAGCGGTGAGAGAACTGCCCTCAATGAGCAGTTCTTC. Protein: CASGERTALNEQFF.

The chain combines TRBV11-2 with TRBJ1-6; D may be TRBD1 (5 bases). CDR1 and CDR2 from the germline V gene are SGHAT and FQNNGV. The length of the CDR3 is 16 residues. Trimming removed 5 bases from V and 14 bases from J, with 25 bases in between. CDR3 residues: CASSPTIGAPGLSLHF. CDR3 nucleotides: TGTGCCAGCAGCCCTACGATAGGGGCCCCCGGCTTATCCCTCCACTTT.

The chain employs TRBV11-2 and TRBJ2-3; D might be TRBD1 (5 bases). The CDR3 loop spans 15 amino acids. Germline loops: CDR1 SGHAT, CDR2 FQNNGV. V was clipped by 5 bases and J by 3 bases, with 15 bases between them. The DNA of the CDR3 is TGTGCCAGCAGCGAGCAGGGATTAGGGACAGATACGCAGTATTTT. Translating gives CASSEQGLGTDTQYF.

This chain connects TRBV5-4 to TRBJ2-5, with a weak D call TRBD1 (6 bases). CDR3 size: 14 residues. V lost 4 bases and J 1 base, leaving 11 bases between the germline ends. Germline V gene sequence: CDR1 SGHNT, CDR2 YYREEE (reference sequence). Here the CDR3 reads CASSTGTLQETQYF. CDR3 DNA sequence: TGTGCCAGCAGCACCGGGACACTCCAAGAGACCCAGTACTTC.

This chain joins TRBV2 and TRBJ2-5; possible D gene TRBD2, 6 bases. In germline, CDR1 is SNHLY, CDR2 FYNNEI. The CDR3 spans 14 residues. V gave up 7 bases and J gave up 3 bases, with 15 bases separating them. The DNA of the CDR3 is TGTGCCAGCAAAGCAAGCGGGTTTAAAGAGACCCAGTACTTC. Encoded protein: CASKASGFKETQYF. The full variable domain, with the rest looked up from reference TRBV2 and TRBJ2-5, is EPEVTQTPSHQVTQMGQEVILRCVPISNHLYFYWYRQILGQKVEFLVSFYNNEISEKSEIFDDQFSVERPDGSNFTLKIRSTKLEDSAMYFCASKASGFKETQYFGPGTRLLVL.

This chain uses TRBV5-4 with TRBJ2-3; weak D call: TRBD1 (6 bases). From germline, CDR1 is SGHNT and CDR2 YYREEE (reference sequence). Trimming cost V 5 bases and J 0 bases, with 7 bases left between them. The CDR3 length is 13 residues. For the CDR3, the DNA is TGTGCCAGCAGGGGGACAAGCACAGATACGCAGTATTTT. This codes for CASRGTSTDTQYF.

This rearrangement joins TRBV7-8 to TRBJ1-5; 7 bases are a match to TRBD1. The CDR3 contains 13 residues. Trimming took 5 bases from V and 4 from J; bases not matched to a gene: 2. CDR1 is SGHVS, CDR2 FQNEAQ, per germline. CDR3: CASSRDRNQPQHF. The CDR3 nucleotides read TGTGCCAGCAGCCGGGACAGAAATCAGCCCCAGCATTTT.

J is TRBJ2-1 and V is TRBV2; no reliable D call. V was pared by 0 bases and J by 3 bases, with 9 bases between. The CDR3 is 15 residues long. Germline CDR1 is SNHLY and CDR2 is FYNNEI. In DNA, the CDR3 is TGTGCCAGCAGTGAAGCGGGCCCTGACTACAATGAGCAGTTCTTC. Protein product: CASSEAGPDYNEQFF. Filled out from reference TRBV2 and TRBJ2-1, the complete variable domain reads EPEVTQTPSHQVTQMGQEVILRCVPISNHLYFYWYRQILGQKVEFLVSFYNNEISEKSEIFDDQFSVERPDGSNFTLKIRSTKLEDSAMYFCASSEAGPDYNEQFFGPGTRLTVL.

The chain is built from TRBV9 and TRBJ2-7; D not resolved. Germline V gene data show CDR1 as SGDLS and CDR2 as YYNGEE. CDR3 length equals 12 residues. The germline V and J ends were trimmed by 3 bases and 6 bases, with 10 bases remaining between them. The CDR3 DNA reads TGTGCCAGCAGCGCCCATTCCGGCGAGCAGTACTTC. Encoded protein: CASSAHSGEQYF. Based on the CDR3 plus reference TRBV9 and TRBJ2-7, the full variable domain is DSGVTQTPKHLITATGQRVTLRCSPRSGDLSVYWYQQSLDQGLQFLIQYYNGEERAKGNILERFSAQQFPDLHSELNLSSLELGDSALYFCASSAHSGEQYFGPGTRLTVT.

The V and J genes are TRBV5-1 and TRBJ2-3; 7 nucleotides line up with TRBD2. The CDR3 has 13 amino acids. CDR1 is SGHRS and CDR2 is YFSETQ in the germline V gene. V was clipped by 0 bases and J by 12 bases; unmatched bases: 7. CDR3 sequence: CASSLEASGAQYF. The CDR3 bases are TGCGCCAGCAGCTTGGAGGCTAGCGGAGCCCAGTATTTT.